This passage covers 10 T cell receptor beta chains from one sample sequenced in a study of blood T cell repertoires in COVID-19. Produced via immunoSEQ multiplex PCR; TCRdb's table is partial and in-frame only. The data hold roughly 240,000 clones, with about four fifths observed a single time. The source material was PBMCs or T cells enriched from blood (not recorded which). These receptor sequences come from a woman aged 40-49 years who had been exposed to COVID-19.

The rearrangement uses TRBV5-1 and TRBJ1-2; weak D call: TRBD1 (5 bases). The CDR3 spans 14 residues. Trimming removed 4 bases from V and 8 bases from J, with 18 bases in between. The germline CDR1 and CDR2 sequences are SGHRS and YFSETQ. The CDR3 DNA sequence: TGCGCCAGCAGCAACGAGGCGGCAGGGTCCGGCTACACCTTC. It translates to CASSNEAAGSGYTF.

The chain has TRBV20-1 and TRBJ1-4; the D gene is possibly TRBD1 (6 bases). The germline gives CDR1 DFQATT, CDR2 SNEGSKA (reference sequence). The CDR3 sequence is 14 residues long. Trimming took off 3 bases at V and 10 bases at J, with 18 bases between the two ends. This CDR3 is CSASNSQGGAKLFF. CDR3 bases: TGCAGTGCTAGTAACTCTCAAGGGGGGGCAAAACTGTTTTTT.

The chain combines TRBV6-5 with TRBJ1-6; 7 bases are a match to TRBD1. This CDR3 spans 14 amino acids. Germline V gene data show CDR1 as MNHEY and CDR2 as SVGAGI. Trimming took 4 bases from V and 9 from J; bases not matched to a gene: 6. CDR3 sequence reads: CASSSGTASSPLHF. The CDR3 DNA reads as TGTGCCAGCAGTTCCGGGACAGCCAGTTCACCCCTCCACTTT.

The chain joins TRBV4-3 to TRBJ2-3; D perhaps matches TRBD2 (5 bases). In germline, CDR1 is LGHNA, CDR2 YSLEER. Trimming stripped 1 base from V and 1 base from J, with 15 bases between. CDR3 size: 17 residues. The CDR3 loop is CASSQGPAGTRTDTQYF. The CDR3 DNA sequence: TGCGCCAGCAGCCAAGGGCCTGCGGGCACGCGCACAGATACGCAGTATTTT.

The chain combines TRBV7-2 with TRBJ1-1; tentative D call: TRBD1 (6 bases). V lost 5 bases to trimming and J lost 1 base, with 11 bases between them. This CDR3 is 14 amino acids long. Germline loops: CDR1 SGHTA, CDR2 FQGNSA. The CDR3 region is CASSPGQSNTEAFF. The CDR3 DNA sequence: TGTGCCAGCAGCCCGGGACAATCGAACACTGAAGCTTTCTTT.

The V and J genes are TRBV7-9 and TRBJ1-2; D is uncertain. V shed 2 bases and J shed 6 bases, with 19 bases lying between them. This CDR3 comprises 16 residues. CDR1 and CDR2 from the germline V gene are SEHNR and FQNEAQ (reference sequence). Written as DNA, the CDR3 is TGTGCCAGCAGCTTATCTCCCGGTGTTTCGGCGGATGGCTACACCTTC. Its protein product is CASSLSPGVSADGYTF.

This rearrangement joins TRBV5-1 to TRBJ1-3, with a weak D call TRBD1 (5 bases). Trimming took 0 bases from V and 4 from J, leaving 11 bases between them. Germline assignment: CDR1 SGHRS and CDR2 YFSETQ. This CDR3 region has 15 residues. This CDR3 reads CASSLEVGPGNTIYF. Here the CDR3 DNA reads TGCGCCAGCAGCTTGGAGGTGGGGCCCGGAAACACCATATATTTT.

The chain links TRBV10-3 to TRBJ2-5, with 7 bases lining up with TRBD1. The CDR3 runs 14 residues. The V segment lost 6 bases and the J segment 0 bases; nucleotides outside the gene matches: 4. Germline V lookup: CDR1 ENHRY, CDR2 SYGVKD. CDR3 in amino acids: CAIRKGTDQETQYF. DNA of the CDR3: TGTGCCATCAGGAAAGGGACAGACCAAGAGACCCAGTACTTC.

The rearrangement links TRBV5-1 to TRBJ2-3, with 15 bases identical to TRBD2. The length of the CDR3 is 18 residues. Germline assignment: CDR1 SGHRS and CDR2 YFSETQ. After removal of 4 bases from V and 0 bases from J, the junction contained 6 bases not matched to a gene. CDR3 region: CASSVGLAGGTSTDTQYF. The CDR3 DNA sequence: TGCGCCAGCAGCGTGGGACTAGCGGGGGGCACTAGCACAGATACGCAGTATTTT.

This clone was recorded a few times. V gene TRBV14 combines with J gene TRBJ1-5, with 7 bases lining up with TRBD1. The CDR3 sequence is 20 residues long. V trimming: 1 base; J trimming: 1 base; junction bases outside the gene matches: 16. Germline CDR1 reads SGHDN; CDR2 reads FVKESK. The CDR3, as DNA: TGTGCCAGCAGCCAAGCGGTGGCAGGGGGATGTGGGTGGAGCAATCAGCCCCAGCATTTT. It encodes CASSQAVAGGCGWSNQPQHF.